Described below is a single TCR beta chain sequence and its context. As yet, its antigen is unknown. Trimming stripped 7 bases from V and 4 bases from J, with 13 bases between. The CDR3 consists of 13 residues. The germline gives CDR1 SNHLY, CDR2 FYNNEI. This entry is derived from a study of cytomegalovirus exposure and HLA in healthy donors. About the study: Within the Caucasian-associated ancestry cluster were 65% to 85% of the roughly 380 genotyped donors. Overall study results and limits: The dataset shows that most TCR sequences were rare, while some public TCRs occurred in many donors. It was approximately 170 TCR beta chains that were listed as cytomegalovirus-associated.

PCR primers comprised 60 Vbeta and 13 Jbeta primers. Profiling relied on immunoSEQ multiplex PCR, and the TCRdb table lists in-frame clones only, not all of them. The sample includes 150,000 to 200,000 clones, around 84% of them seen just once. The origin of this receptor is a man aged 50 or older in good health and CMV-seropositive. Sequencing used PBMCs. V and J are TRBV2 and TRBJ1-2, with D possibly TRBD1 on 5 matching bases. CDR3 amino acids: CASTRGTGYGYTF. Written as DNA, the CDR3 is TGTGCCAGCACTCGGGGGACCGGCTATGGCTACACCTTC. Based on the CDR3 plus reference TRBV2 and TRBJ1-2, the full variable domain is EPEVTQTPSHQVTQMGQEVILRCVPISNHLYFYWYRQILGQKVEFLVSFYNNEISEKSEIFDDQFSVERPDGSNFTLKIRSTKLEDSAMYFCASTRGTGYGYTFGSGTRLTVV.